Sequencing of this T cell receptor (gamma chain) was carried out in a study of Vδ1+ human thymocytes. RNA was extracted from the cells and then reverse transcribed. Pooled V-gene forward primers with one constant-region reverse primer generated the CDR3 amplicons by multiplex PCR. TCRdb re-called the multiplex PCR reads with CATT. Found here are over 20,000 gamma-chain clones, around 15% of them singletons; the top ten hold under 2.5%. Trimming took 4 bases from V and 5 from J; bases not matched to a gene: 7. This CDR3 has 14 residues. Germline V lookup: CDR1 EGSTGY, CDR2 YDSYTSSV. General observations from the study: Highly polyclonal TRG and TRD repertoires with Gaussian CDR3 length distributions appeared in thymus. Approximately 20% of thymic delta-chain sequences were Vdelta2, with few Vdelta3, unlike blood Vdelta1+ controls.

A remark on this clone: Its matching antigen is unknown.

What was sequenced was Vdelta1+ gamma-delta thymocytes from the thymus. The subset denotes: FACS-sorted CD3+ TCRalphabeta- TCRVdelta1+ TCRVdelta2- thymocytes. The receptor was isolated from a child under two years old who had congenital heart surgery. The V call is TRGV4, the J call TRGJP2. The chain's CDR3 is CATWEEGSDWIKTF. CDR3 DNA: TGTGCCACCTGGGAGGAAGGAAGTGATTGGATCAAGACGTTT.